The 14 T cell receptor beta chains below all came from one sample that was sequenced in a study of blood T cell repertoires in COVID-19. The assay was immunoSEQ multiplex PCR, and TCRdb's table has in-frame clones only and misses some. The sample lists 100,000 or so clones, roughly 88% occurring once. The sample comprised peripheral blood. Receptor source: a woman aged 55-70 years with acute or convalescent COVID-19.

CDR3 DNA: TGTGCCAGCAGTGATATAGTAGGCTTACGGGGGGCTCAGCCCCAGCATTTT. Translating gives CASSDIVGLRGAQPQHF. The V call is TRBV6-1, the J call TRBJ1-5; maybe TRBD1 (6 bases). Deletions cut 3 bases from V and 6 bases from J, with 21 bases between. CDR1 and CDR2 from the germline V gene are MNHNS and SASEGT. This CDR3 spans 17 amino acids.

J is TRBJ2-7 and V is TRBV5-4; possibly TRBD2 for D (6 bases). Germline V gene lookup returns CDR1 SGHNT and CDR2 YYREEE (reference sequence). V lost 4 bases and J lost 3, with 11 bases in between. This CDR3 contains 13 residues. CDR3 region: CASSPGLLYEQYF. The CDR3 region has the DNA TGTGCCAGCAGCCCGGGACTCCTCTACGAGCAGTACTTC.

The J gene is TRBJ1-5, the V gene TRBV2; D is perhaps TRBD1 (6 bases). Trimming took off 1 base at V and 7 bases at J, with 11 bases between the two ends. The CDR3 consists of 14 residues. From germline, CDR1 is SNHLY and CDR2 FYNNEI. CDR3 sequence: CASSEGGGRQPQHF. The CDR3 bases are TGTGCCAGCAGTGAAGGAGGGGGAAGACAGCCCCAGCATTTT.

The rearrangement uses TRBV3-1 (or the pseudogene TRBV3-2) and TRBJ2-3; the match to TRBD2 covers 9 bases. Per germline, CDR1 LGHDT and CDR2 YNNKEL (reference sequence). This CDR3 spans 15 amino acids. V shed 3 bases and J 1 base; nucleotides not matched to a gene: 2. The CDR3 sequence: CASSHGGRGTDTQYF. The CDR3 DNA sequence: TGTGCCAGCAGCCACGGCGGGAGGGGCACAGATACGCAGTATTTT.

The chain carries TRBV4-1 and TRBJ2-5; TRBD2 aligns across 10 bases. Unmatched junction bases numbered 9, after V lost 0 bases and J lost 2 bases. CDR3 length equals 18 residues. The germline V gene has CDR1 MGHRA and CDR2 YSYEKL. CDR3: CASSQDPGLADTQETQYF. In nucleotides, the CDR3 is TGCGCCAGCAGCCAAGATCCAGGACTAGCGGACACTCAAGAGACCCAGTACTTC.

J is TRBJ2-1 and V is TRBV27; 9 positions match TRBD1. Looked up from germline, CDR1 is MNHEY and CDR2 is SMNVEV (reference sequence). The CDR3 has 17 residues. V lost 7 bases to trimming and J lost 3 bases; unmatched junction nucleotides: 13. The CDR3 DNA is TGTGCCAGCACCTTCTACGGGACAGGGAGCTACTACAATGAGCAGTTCTTC. Translating gives CASTFYGTGSYYNEQFF.

The chain is built from TRBV12-3 or TRBV12-4 and TRBJ1-2, with unresolved D. The CDR3 is 13 amino acids. V lost 3 bases and J lost 0, with 5 bases in between. The CDR3 DNA follows: TGTGCCAGCAGTTTTGACACTAACTATGGCTACACCTTC. It codes for CASSFDTNYGYTF.

V gene TRBV4-2 combines with J gene TRBJ2-7, with TRBD1 matching 8 bases. The ends lost 5 bases at V and 2 bases at J; junction bases unmatched: 8. The germline gives CDR1 LGHNA, CDR2 YNFKEQ. There are 15 residues in the CDR3. The DNA for the CDR3 is TGTGCCAGCAGCTCCTCGACAGGGGTAACCTACGAGCAGTACTTC. It codes for CASSSSTGVTYEQYF.

The V and J genes are TRBV5-4 and TRBJ1-4; 7 nucleotides agree with TRBD1. Germline lookup yields CDR1 SGHNT and CDR2 YYREEE (reference sequence). The CDR3 has 15 amino acids. V lost 0 bases and J lost 5; bases outside the gene matches: 4. This CDR3 is CASSLADRRNEKLFF. CDR3 nucleotide sequence: TGTGCCAGCAGCTTGGCGGACAGGAGGAATGAAAAACTGTTTTTT.

V is TRBV24-1 and J is TRBJ1-2; 9 bases are shared with TRBD1. The CDR3 runs to 14 residues. Germline trimming cut 3 bases from V and 8 bases from J; bases unmatched to any gene: 6. Germline loops: CDR1 KGHDR, CDR2 SFDVKD. As DNA, the CDR3 is TGTGCCACCAGTGATCTCCGGACAGGGGAAGGCTACACCTTC. Translation: CATSDLRTGEGYTF.

The CDR3, as DNA: TGTGCCAGCAGTTCTCGACAGGGGGGGGAAAAACTGTTTTTT. Translated, it gives CASSSRQGGEKLFF. The chain uses TRBV6-5 and TRBJ1-4, with TRBD1 matching over 9 bases. Germline trimming cut 4 bases from V and 8 bases from J; bases unmatched to any gene: 5. CDR1 and CDR2 from the germline V gene are MNHEY and SVGAGI. The CDR3 contains 14 residues.

The V gene is TRBV2, the J gene TRBJ2-7; no clear D. V was trimmed by 6 bases and J by 6 bases, leaving 9 bases between them. The CDR3 is made up of 11 amino acids. Germline V CDR1 and CDR2: SNHLY, FYNNEI. In DNA, the CDR3 is TGTGCCAGCAGGGTAGTTTCCGAGCAGTACTTC. It yields the protein CASRVVSEQYF.

The gene calls are TRBV6-5 and TRBJ1-1; tentatively, D is TRBD1 (6 bases). Trimming took off 2 bases at V and 1 base at J, with 8 bases between the two ends. Germline V gives CDR1 MNHEY, CDR2 SVGAGI. The CDR3 runs 14 residues. The CDR3 is CASSYMGQNTEAFF. For the CDR3, the DNA is TGTGCCAGCAGTTACATGGGACAGAACACTGAAGCTTTCTTT.

The chain recombines TRBV28 with TRBJ1-1, with 8 bases lining up with TRBD1. The CDR3 length is 15 residues. CDR1 MDHEN and CDR2 SYDVKM come from the germline V gene. The trim removed 2 bases at V and 7 bases at J, leaving 9 bases unmatched. CDR3 DNA sequence: TGTGCCAGCAGTTTACAGGGGGCGTTATCTCGTGAAGCTTTCTTT. Translated, it gives CASSLQGALSREAFF.